This TCR beta chain originates from a study of T-cell memory formation after mild COVID-19. At the level of the study: TCR clusters mostly belonged to single donors. Study-level findings and limits: Contracting CD4+ clones sat mainly in CM and EM; CD8+ in EMRA. While clones contracting from day 15 to 85 were balanced between CD4 and CD8, later expanders leaned CD4+.

Germline lookup yields CDR1 SEHNR and CDR2 FQNEAQ (reference sequence). V was shortened by 4 bases and J by 1 base, with 13 bases between the two germline ends. CDR3 size: 15 residues. This clonotype came up a few times. The target antigen is unknown. TCRdb reprocessed the 5' RACE reads via MiXCR and lists one record per CDR3 protein. The sample has around 420,000 distinct CDR3 sequences; approximately 25% are singletons. The source material was PBMCs or a T cell subset sorted from them (not recorded which). The receptor's source is an adult woman who had mild COVID-19 (a few samples of this study predate the infection). Cell type and time point are not known. The rearrangement joins TRBV7-9 to TRBJ1-1; D gene ambiguous. The CDR3 DNA is TGTGCCAGCAGCTCAGATCGGACCCAGAACACTGAAGCTTTCTTT. Translation: CASSSDRTQNTEAFF.